Listed here are 23 T cell receptor beta chains from one sample, sequenced in a study of vaccination effects on CD4 cells after COVID-19. Produced via immunoSEQ multiplex PCR; TCRdb's table is partial and in-frame only. The table lists about 70,000 clones, around 80% of them singletons. These receptors' targets are unknown. Before sequencing, viral peptide pools were used by the ViraFEST assay to expand antigen-specific CD4+ T cells. Investigators separated out CD4+ T cells once around nine days of culture had passed. Vaccine recipients, nucleocapsid antibody negative, had no prior SARS-CoV-2 infection. The source was CD4+ T cells from PBMCs cultured with SARS-CoV-2 spike peptides, collected before COVID-19 vaccination. The source is a human donor who received a COVID-19 vaccine.

The V and J genes are TRBV30 and TRBJ1-6; no clear D. The CDR3 is 18 amino acids. V was cut by 3 bases and J by 0 bases, with 18 bases left in between. Per germline, CDR1 GTSNPN and CDR2 SVGIG (reference sequence). The CDR3 DNA sequence: TGTGCCTGGAGCCAACGCGCCAAACGGAGCTCCTATAATTCACCCCTCCACTTT. Translated, it gives CAWSQRAKRSSYNSPLHF.

V and J are TRBV5-6 and TRBJ2-7; D tentatively reads TRBD1 or TRBD2 (5 bases each). Germline assignment: CDR1 SGHDT and CDR2 YYEEEE. The V and J ends lost 2 bases and 7 bases respectively, with 7 bases between them. The CDR3 totals 11 residues. The CDR3 protein is CASSLWGEQYV. The CDR3, as DNA: TGTGCCAGCAGCTTATGGGGGGAGCAGTACGTC.

This clone showed up just once. V usage is TRBV28 and J usage is TRBJ2-6; D perhaps matches TRBD1 (5 bases). The length of the CDR3 is 15 residues. Per the germline V gene, CDR1 is MDHEN and CDR2 is SYDVKM. V lost 8 bases, J lost 4 bases, and 15 bases lay in between. The CDR3 here is CASRMLGVGANVLTF. For the CDR3, the DNA is TGTGCCAGCCGGATGCTAGGGGTCGGGGCCAACGTCCTGACTTTC.

The chain joins TRBV21-1 to TRBJ2-7; TRBD1, the table's D call, was not compared with the DNA. TRBV21-1 is a recognized pseudogene. This CDR3 has 16 residues. In nucleotides, the CDR3 is TGTGCCAGCAGCAAAGGGAAGAGACAGAGGAGATACGAGCAGTACGTC. Translation: CASSKGKRQRRYEQYV.

The chain links TRBV6-1 to TRBJ1-2, with a weak D call TRBD1 (5 bases). V lost 3 bases, J lost 8 bases, and 13 bases lay in between. The V gene's germline CDR1 is MNHNS and CDR2 SASEGT. The CDR3 length is 13 residues. CDR3 nucleotides: TGTGCCAGCAGTGAGGGGCCAGGGCTGGGCTACACCTTC. Amino acid sequence: CASSEGPGLGYTF.

The chain is built from TRBV10-2 and TRBJ2-3, with TRBD2 matching 8 bases. The V segment lost 5 bases and the J segment 5 bases; nucleotides outside the gene matches: 6. The CDR3 contains 14 residues. Germline-derived CDR1 and CDR2 are WSHSY and SAAADI. CDR3 sequence reads: CASSYGTRKDTQYF. DNA of the CDR3: TGCGCCAGCAGTTATGGGACTAGAAAAGATACGCAGTATTTT.

This clone was counted only a few times. The chain combines TRBV2 with TRBJ1-2; D gene unclear. In germline, CDR1 is SNHLY, CDR2 FYNNEI. This CDR3 spans 14 amino acids. V was cut by 3 bases and J by 0 bases, with 8 bases left in between. The DNA of the CDR3 is TGTGCCAGCAGTGATGGGGTAACTAACTATGGCTACACCTTC. It encodes CASSDGVTNYGYTF.

The genes are TRBV4-1 and TRBJ1-3; D not resolved. CDR3 size: 14 residues. CDR1 MGHRA and CDR2 YSYEKL come from the germline V gene. V lost 4 bases, J lost 0 bases, and 7 bases lay in between. The CDR3 sequence is CASSRYSSGNTIYF. The CDR3 DNA is TGCGCCAGCAGCCGTTATAGCTCTGGAAACACCATATATTTT.

The chain combines TRBV5-1 with TRBJ2-1; TRBD1 is a possible D gene (6 bases). Trimming removed 4 bases at V and 7 bases at J, with 18 bases between. This CDR3 comprises 15 residues. The V gene's germline CDR1 is SGHRS and CDR2 YFSETQ. DNA for the CDR3: TGCGCCAGCAGCGATTCCCGGGACATCATTAATGAGCAGTTCTTC. It codes for CASSDSRDIINEQFF.

As DNA, the CDR3 is TGCGCCAGCAGCCTGACCGGGACACCGAATCAGCCCCAGCATTTT. It encodes CASSLTGTPNQPQHF. The chain joins TRBV5-1 to TRBJ1-5, with D possibly being TRBD1 (6 bases). The CDR3 has 15 amino acids. Germline loops: CDR1 SGHRS, CDR2 YFSETQ. Trimming shortened V by 4 bases and J by 4 bases, and 15 bases separated the two germline ends.

The chain employs TRBV13 and TRBJ1-6; D unclear. CDR1 and CDR2 from the germline V gene are PRHDT and FYEKMQ (reference sequence). Trimming shortened V by 0 bases and J by 3 bases, and 6 bases separated the two germline ends. The length of the CDR3 is 15 residues. CDR3: CASSLGGVYNSPLHF. Written as DNA, the CDR3 is TGTGCCAGCAGCTTAGGCGGGGTCTATAATTCACCCCTCCACTTT.

CDR3 nucleotides: TGTGCCAGTACCGGGGGGAACTATGGCTACACCTTC. As protein: CASTGGNYGYTF. The V gene is TRBV19, the J gene TRBJ1-2, with D possibly being TRBD1 (5 bases). V was pared by 7 bases and J by 2 bases, with 8 bases between. The CDR3 covers 12 residues. The germline gives CDR1 LNHDA, CDR2 SQIVND (reference sequence).

The chain couples TRBV7-2 to TRBJ1-1, with D possibly being TRBD1 (5 bases). The V end lost 1 base, the J end lost 1 base, and 7 bases lay between the germline ends. The CDR3 contains 14 residues. The germline gives CDR1 SGHTA, CDR2 FQGNSA. The CDR3 sequence is CASSLGGRNTEAFF. The CDR3 DNA sequence: TGTGCCAGCAGCTTAGGGGGACGGAACACTGAAGCTTTCTTT.

This clone has only a few counts. The chain recombines TRBV4-1 with TRBJ1-1; D remains unclear. V lost 4 bases to trimming and J lost 1 base, with 19 bases between them. The CDR3 runs to 17 residues. Germline V gene lookup returns CDR1 MGHRA and CDR2 YSYEKL. The CDR3: CASSPGGPSMRNTEAFF. CDR3 in DNA: TGCGCCAGCAGCCCCGGTGGACCTTCAATGAGGAACACTGAAGCTTTCTTT.

The chain combines TRBV10-3 with TRBJ1-5; D is perhaps TRBD1 (5 bases). The CDR3 sequence is 13 residues long. Trimming pared 6 bases from V and 1 base from J, leaving 7 bases between. The germline V gene encodes CDR1 ENHRY and CDR2 SYGVKD. The CDR3: CAIRQESNQPQHF. The CDR3 DNA follows: TGTGCCATCAGACAGGAAAGCAATCAGCCCCAGCATTTT.

The chain is built from TRBV18 and TRBJ1-6; 7 nucleotides match TRBD1. The V segment lost 6 bases and the J segment 8 bases; nucleotides outside the gene matches: 1. This CDR3 region has 12 residues. Per the germline V gene, CDR1 is KGHSH and CDR2 is LQKENI. CDR3 sequence reads: CASSQGDSPLHF. In nucleotides, the CDR3 is TGTGCCAGCTCCCAGGGGGATTCACCCCTCCACTTT. The variable domain in full, completed from reference TRBV18 and TRBJ1-6, reads NAGVMQNPRHLVRRRGQEARLRCSPMKGHSHVYWYRQLPEEGLKFMVYLQKENIIDESGMPKERFSAEFPKEGPSILRIQQVVRGDSAAYFCASSQGDSPLHFGNGTRLTVT.

The rearrangement joins TRBV6-5 to TRBJ2-5; no firm D call. Trimming pared 5 bases from V and 2 bases from J, leaving 3 bases between. The CDR3 is made up of 11 amino acids. Germline CDR1 and CDR2: MNHEY and SVGAGI. CDR3 sequence reads: CASSQQETQYF. In nucleotides, the CDR3 is TGTGCCAGCAGTCAACAAGAGACCCAGTACTTC.

V and J are TRBV9 and TRBJ2-3; D is ambiguous. The V end lost 0 bases, the J end lost 0 bases, and 20 bases lay between the germline ends. CDR1 is SGDLS, CDR2 YYNGEE, per germline. This CDR3 is 19 amino acids long. The CDR3 protein is CASSVDGGATSTSTDTQYF. Written as DNA, the CDR3 is TGTGCCAGCAGCGTAGACGGCGGCGCGACCTCAACTAGCACAGATACGCAGTATTTT.

V gene TRBV25-1 combines with J gene TRBJ2-3; 9 nucleotides line up with TRBD1. After removal of 8 bases from V and 2 bases from J, the junction contained 2 bases not matched to a gene. Germline V gene data show CDR1 as MGHDK and CDR2 as SYGVNS. The CDR3 has 13 residues. The CDR3 sequence: CASRDRVTDTQYF. For the CDR3, the DNA is TGTGCCAGCCGGGACAGGGTCACAGATACGCAGTATTTT.

The count of this clone is one. The gene calls are TRBV12-3 or TRBV12-4 and TRBJ2-2; TRBD1 matches at 7 bases. The V gene end was trimmed by 7 bases and the J gene end by 6 bases; junction bases not matched to a gene: 5. The CDR3 extends over 13 amino acids. The CDR3 reads CASITGVPGELFF. The CDR3, as DNA: TGTGCCAGCATAACAGGGGTCCCCGGGGAGCTGTTTTTT.

This clone was seen just once. The rearrangement links TRBV6-5 to TRBJ1-2; perhaps TRBD1 as D (5 bases). The germline V gene has CDR1 MNHEY and CDR2 SVGAGI. V was clipped by 4 bases and J by 4 bases, with 13 bases between them. CDR3 length equals 14 residues. The DNA of the CDR3 is TGTGCCAGCAGTTTCGCAACAGGAACCTATGGCTACACCTTC. Translating it yields CASSFATGTYGYTF.

The V and J genes are TRBV18 and TRBJ1-3; 8 positions match TRBD1. The CDR3 runs 16 residues. J lost 0 bases, V lost 4 bases, and 5 bases had no gene match. Germline V gene lookup returns CDR1 KGHSH and CDR2 LQKENI. This CDR3 reads CASSRGQASSGNTIYF. CDR3 sequence (DNA): TGTGCCAGCTCACGGGGACAGGCGAGCTCTGGAAACACCATATATTTT. Full variable domain (missing parts from reference TRBV18 and TRBJ1-3): NAGVMQNPRHLVRRRGQEARLRCSPMKGHSHVYWYRQLPEEGLKFMVYLQKENIIDESGMPKERFSAEFPKEGPSILRIQQVVRGDSAAYFCASSRGQASSGNTIYFGEGSWLTVV.

The chain combines TRBV5-4 with TRBJ1-2, with D perhaps matching TRBD1 (5 bases). The CDR3 runs 15 residues. Per germline, CDR1 SGHNT and CDR2 YYREEE (reference sequence). The V end was cut by 4 bases, the J end by 1 base, with 14 bases between. CDR3 DNA: TGTGCCAGCAGCGGAAGGGACCGCATTAACTATGGCTACACCTTC. Its protein is CASSGRDRINYGYTF.